The T cell receptor beta chain under discussion was sequenced for a study of blood T cells in healthy people across ages. The authors ran a second PCR of 7 to 11 cycles using a sample-barcoded 5' primer and a J-beta primer mix. Each cDNA molecule carried a tag from a template-switch adaptor that contained 12 random nucleotides. Via MiXCR, TCRdb re-called the 5' RACE reads, giving one row per CDR3 protein. In the table there are about 840,000 distinct CDR3 sequences, roughly 29% of which are singletons. The V end lost 2 bases, the J end lost 7 bases, and 9 bases lay between the germline ends. The CDR3 has 13 residues. Germline V gene data show CDR1 as SGHTA and CDR2 as FQGNSA. Points on this clonotype: Its specificity is unknown.

Study-wide points: Calculation of diversity from one million T cells yielded estimates considered to be underestimates.

The same sample was also studied in work on T cells of mothers and their children. Per that paper: Reverse transcription into cDNA received all extracted RNA, at around 1.5 ug per 15 ul.

The sequence came from a woman aged 40 to 55 in good health. This rearrangement joins TRBV7-2 to TRBJ2-1; a weak D match, TRBD2 (5 bases). The source material was blood. CDR3 sequence reads: CASSLFPGNEQFF. CDR3 DNA sequence: TGTGCCAGCAGCTTATTTCCGGGGAATGAGCAGTTCTTC.